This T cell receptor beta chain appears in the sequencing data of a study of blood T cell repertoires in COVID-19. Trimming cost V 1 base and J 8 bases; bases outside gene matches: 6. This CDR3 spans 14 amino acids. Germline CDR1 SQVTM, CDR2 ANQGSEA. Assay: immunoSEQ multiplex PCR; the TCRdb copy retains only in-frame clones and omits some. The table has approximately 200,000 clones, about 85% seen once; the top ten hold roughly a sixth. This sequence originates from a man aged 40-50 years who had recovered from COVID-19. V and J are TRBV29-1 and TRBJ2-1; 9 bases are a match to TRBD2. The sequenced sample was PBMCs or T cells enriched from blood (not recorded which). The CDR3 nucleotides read TGCAGCGTTGAAGGCCTAGCGGGAAGGTATGAGCAGTTCTTC. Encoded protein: CSVEGLAGRYEQFF.